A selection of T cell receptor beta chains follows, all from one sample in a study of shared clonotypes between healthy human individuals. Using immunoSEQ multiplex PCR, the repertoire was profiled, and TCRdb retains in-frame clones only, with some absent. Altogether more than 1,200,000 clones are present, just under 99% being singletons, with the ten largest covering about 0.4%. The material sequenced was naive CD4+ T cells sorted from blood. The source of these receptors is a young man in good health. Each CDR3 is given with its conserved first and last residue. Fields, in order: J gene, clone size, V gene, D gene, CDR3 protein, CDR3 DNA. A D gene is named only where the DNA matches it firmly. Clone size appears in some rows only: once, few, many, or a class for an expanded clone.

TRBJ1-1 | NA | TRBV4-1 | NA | CASSLQQVSDTEAFF | TGCGCCAGCAGCCTTCAACAGGTGTCGGACACTGAAGCTTTCTTT
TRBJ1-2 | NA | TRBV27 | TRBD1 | CASSRTGRSRDGYTF | TGTGCCAGCTCGAGGACAGGGCGGTCGAGGGATGGCTACACCTTC
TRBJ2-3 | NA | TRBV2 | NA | CASRGLGLSTDTQYF | TGTGCCAGCAGAGGATTGGGATTATCCACAGATACGCAGTATTTT
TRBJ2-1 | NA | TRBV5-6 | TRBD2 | CASSAGAGVHNEQFF | TGTGCCAGCAGTGCTGGAGCGGGAGTACACAATGAGCAGTTCTTC
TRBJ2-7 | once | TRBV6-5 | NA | CASSLTGDAYEQYF | TGTGCCAGCAGTCTGACAGGAGATGCCTACGAGCAGTACTTC
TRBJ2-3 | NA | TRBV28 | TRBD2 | CASRGSPDTQYF | TGTGCCAGTCGCGGGAGCCCAGATACGCAGTATTTT
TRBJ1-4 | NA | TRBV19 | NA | CASSLRIGEKLFF | TGTGCCAGTAGTCTACGGATCGGGGAAAAACTGTTTTTT
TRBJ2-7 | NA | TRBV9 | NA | CASSVAKGGEQYF | TGTGCCAGCAGCGTAGCGAAGGGAGGCGAGCAGTACTTC
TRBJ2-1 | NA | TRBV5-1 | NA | CASSLAPGRDEQFF | TGCGCCAGCAGCTTGGCCCCGGGTAGGGATGAGCAGTTCTTC
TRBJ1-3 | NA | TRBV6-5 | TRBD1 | CASSRDSRNTIYF | TGTGCCAGCAGCCGGGACAGCAGGAACACCATATATTTT
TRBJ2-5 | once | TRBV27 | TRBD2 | CASSTGAGVQETQYF | TGTGCCAGCAGTACAGGAGCGGGAGTACAAGAGACCCAGTACTTC
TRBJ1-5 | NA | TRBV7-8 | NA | CASSLRRALRKDQPQHF | TGTGCCAGCAGCTTACGAAGGGCTCTTCGCAAGGATCAGCCCCAGCATTTT
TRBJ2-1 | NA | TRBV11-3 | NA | CASSPGGSYNEQFF | TGTGCCAGCAGCCCTGGGGGATCCTACAATGAGCAGTTCTTC
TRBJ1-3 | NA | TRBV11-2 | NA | CASSLVRGLTGNTIYF | TGTGCCAGCAGCCTCGTCCGGGGTCTAACGGGAAACACCATATATTTT
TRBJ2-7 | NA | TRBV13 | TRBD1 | CASTALRGWTGADYEQYF | TGTGCCAGCACCGCCTTACGAGGATGGACAGGGGCCGACTACGAGCAGTACTTC
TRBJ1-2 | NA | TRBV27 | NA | CASSPVQELHGYTF | TGTGCCAGCAGCCCGGTCCAGGAGCTTCACGGCTACACCTTC
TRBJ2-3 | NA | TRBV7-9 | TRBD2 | CASSRRGVSGSGDTQYF | TGTGCCAGCAGCCGGAGGGGGGTGAGCGGGAGTGGAGATACGCAGTATTTT
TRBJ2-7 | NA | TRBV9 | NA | CASSVVAGRGEQYF | TGTGCCAGCAGCGTAGTTGCGGGACGGGGCGAGCAGTACTTC
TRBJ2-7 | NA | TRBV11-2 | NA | CASSLLTLPYYEQYF | TGTGCCAGCAGCTTACTCACCCTACCTTACTACGAGCAGTACTTC
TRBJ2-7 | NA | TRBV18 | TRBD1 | CASSPSTGGIEQYF | TGTGCCAGCTCACCAAGCACAGGGGGTATCGAGCAGTACTTC
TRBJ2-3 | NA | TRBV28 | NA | CASSLASTGRTDTQYF | TGTGCCAGCAGTTTAGCATCGACAGGACGCACAGATACGCAGTATTTT
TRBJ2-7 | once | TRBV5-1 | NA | CASSFRTDSYEQYF | TGCGCCAGCAGCTTTAGGACGGACTCCTACGAGCAGTACTTC
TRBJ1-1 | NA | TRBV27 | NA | CASSLSRLAGEAFF | TGTGCCAGCAGTTTATCGCGGCTGGCAGGAGAAGCTTTCTTT
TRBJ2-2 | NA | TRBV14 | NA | CASSLQQSTGELFF | TGTGCCAGCAGCCTGCAACAGTCGACCGGGGAGCTGTTTTTT
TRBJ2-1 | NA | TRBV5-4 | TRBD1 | CASMDRGSYNEQFF | TGTGCCAGCATGGACAGGGGTTCCTACAATGAGCAGTTCTTC
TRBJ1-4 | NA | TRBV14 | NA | CASSQEQGRFNEKLFF | TGTGCCAGCAGCCAAGAGCAAGGACGGTTTAATGAAAAACTGTTTTTT
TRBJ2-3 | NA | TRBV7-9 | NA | CASSLASFADTQYF | TGTGCCAGCAGCTTGGCCTCTTTCGCAGATACGCAGTATTTT
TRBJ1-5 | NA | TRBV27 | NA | CASSFRQSNQPQHF | TGTGCCAGCAGTTTTAGGCAGAGCAATCAGCCCCAGCATTTT
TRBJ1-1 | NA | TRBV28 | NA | CASSPRRVRDTEAFF | TGTGCCAGCAGTCCAAGAAGGGTTAGGGACACTGAAGCTTTCTTT
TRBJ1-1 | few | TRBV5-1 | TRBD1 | CASSLQGSTEAFF | TGCGCCAGCAGCCTACAGGGGTCCACTGAAGCTTTCTTT
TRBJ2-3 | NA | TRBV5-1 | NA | CASRGSLSTDTQYF | TGCGCCAGCAGGGGGAGTCTTAGCACAGATACGCAGTATTTT
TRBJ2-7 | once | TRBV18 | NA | CASSFGGLPYEQYF | TGTGCCAGCTCTTTTGGCGGGCTCCCCTACGAGCAGTACTTC
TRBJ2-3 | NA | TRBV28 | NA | CASSYRLGGADTQYF | TGTGCCAGCTCCTATCGACTGGGGGGTGCAGATACGCAGTATTTT
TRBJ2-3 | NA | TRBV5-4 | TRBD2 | CASSKGGLATDTQYF | TGTGCCAGCAGCAAAGGGGGACTAGCCACAGATACGCAGTATTTT
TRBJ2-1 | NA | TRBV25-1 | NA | CASSERAGSYNEQFF | TGTGCCAGCAGTGAAAGAGCGGGCTCCTACAATGAGCAGTTCTTC
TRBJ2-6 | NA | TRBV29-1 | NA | CSVERGTGANVLTF | TGCAGCGTTGAACGGGGGACTGGGGCCAACGTCCTGACTTTC
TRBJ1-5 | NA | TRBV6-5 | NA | CASSYRGNQPQHF | TGTGCCAGCAGTTACAGGGGCAATCAGCCCCAGCATTTT
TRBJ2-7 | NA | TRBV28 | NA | CASSTTRGQYF | TGTGCCAGCAGTACTACGAGGGGCCAGTACTTC
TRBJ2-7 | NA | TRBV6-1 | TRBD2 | CASSEIGRGLQYF | TGTGCCAGCAGTGAAATAGGGAGGGGACTTCAGTACTTC
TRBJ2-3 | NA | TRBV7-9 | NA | CASSFPARNTQYF | TGTGCCAGCAGCTTCCCTGCACGAAATACGCAGTATTTT
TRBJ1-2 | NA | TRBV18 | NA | CASSPQHPGGYTF | TGTGCCAGCTCACCACAGCATCCGGGTGGCTACACCTTC
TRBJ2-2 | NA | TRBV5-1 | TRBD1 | CASSLNRGSRSGELFF | TGCGCCAGCAGCTTAAACAGGGGGTCTCGGTCCGGGGAGCTGTTTTTT
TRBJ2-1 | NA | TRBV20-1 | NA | CSAGDNEQFF | TGCAGTGCTGGGGACAATGAGCAGTTCTTC
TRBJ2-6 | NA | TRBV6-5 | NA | CASSYHGSGANVLTF | TGTGCCAGCAGTTACCACGGGTCTGGGGCCAACGTCCTGACTTTC
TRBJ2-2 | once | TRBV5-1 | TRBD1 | CASRTGSTGELFF | TGCGCCAGCCGGACAGGCAGCACCGGGGAGCTGTTTTTT
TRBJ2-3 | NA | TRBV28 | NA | CASSLKAGSDTQYF | TGTGCCAGCAGTTTAAAAGCAGGGTCAGATACGCAGTATTTT
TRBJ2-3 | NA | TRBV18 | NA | CASSPLPLSGSTDTQYF | TGTGCCAGCTCACCACTCCCACTTTCGGGGAGCACAGATACGCAGTATTTT
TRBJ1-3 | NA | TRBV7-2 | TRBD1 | CASSFSGGAGNTIYF | TGTGCCAGCAGCTTTTCAGGGGGCGCTGGAAACACCATATATTTT
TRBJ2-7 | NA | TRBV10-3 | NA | CAISESMSPYEQYF | TGTGCCATCAGTGAGTCGATGAGTCCCTACGAGCAGTACTTC
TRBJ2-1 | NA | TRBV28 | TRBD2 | CASNHLAGSSYNEQFF | TGTGCCAGCAACCATCTAGCGGGGAGCTCCTACAATGAGCAGTTCTTC